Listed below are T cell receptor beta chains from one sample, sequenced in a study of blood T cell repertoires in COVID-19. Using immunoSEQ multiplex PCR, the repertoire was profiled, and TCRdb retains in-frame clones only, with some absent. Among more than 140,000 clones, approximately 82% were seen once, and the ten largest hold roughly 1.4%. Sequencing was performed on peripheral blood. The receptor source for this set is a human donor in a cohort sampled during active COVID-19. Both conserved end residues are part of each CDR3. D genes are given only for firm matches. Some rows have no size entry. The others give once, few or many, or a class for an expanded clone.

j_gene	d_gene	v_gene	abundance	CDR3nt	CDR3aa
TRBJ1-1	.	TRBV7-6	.	TGTGCCAGCAGCCCCCTCGGTTTGAACACTGAAGCTTTCTTT	CASSPLGLNTEAFF
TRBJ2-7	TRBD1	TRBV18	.	TGTGCCAGCTCCCCGGGACAGGGGGCGTTCGAGCAGTACTTC	CASSPGQGAFEQYF
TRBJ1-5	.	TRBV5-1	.	TGCGCCAGCAGCTTTGGGGAGGGTACCAATCAGCCCCAGCATTTT	CASSFGEGTNQPQHF
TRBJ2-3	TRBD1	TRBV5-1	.	TGCGCCAGCAGCCGCAGGGGGAGCAGCACAGATACGCAGTATTTT	CASSRRGSSTDTQYF
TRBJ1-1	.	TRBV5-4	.	TGTGCCAGCAGCCGTGGGGAGGAGCGTGAAGCTTTCTTT	CASSRGEEREAFF
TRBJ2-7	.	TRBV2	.	TGTGCCAGCAGGCCCGACATGTACCGAGAGCAGTACTTC	CASRPDMYREQYF
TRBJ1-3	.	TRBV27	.	TGTGCCAGCAGTTTAAAGCCGCCGCTCTCTGGAAACACCATATATTTT	CASSLKPPLSGNTIYF
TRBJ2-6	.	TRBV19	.	TGTGCCAGTAGTATAGAAGGCGGCCTCGGGGCTGGGGCCAACGTCCTGACTTTC	CASSIEGGLGAGANVLTF
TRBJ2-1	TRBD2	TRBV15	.	TGTGCCACCAGCAGCCACTCACTAGCGGGAGGAGGGAATGAGCAGTTCTTC	CATSSHSLAGGGNEQFF
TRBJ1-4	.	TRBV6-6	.	TGTGCCAGCAGTTACTCTGACAACCGGGAAAAACTGTTTTTT	CASSYSDNREKLFF
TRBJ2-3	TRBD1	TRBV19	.	TGTGCCAGTAGTATAGATCTAGTGGTCGGGGACAGGGGCGCAGATACGCAGTATTTT	CASSIDLVVGDRGADTQYF
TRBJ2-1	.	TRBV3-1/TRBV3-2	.	TGTGCCAGCAGCCAGCAGCGGGTCAACAATGAGCAGTTCTTC	CASSQQRVNNEQFF
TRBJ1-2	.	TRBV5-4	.	TGTGCCAGCAGCTTGATGGGAGCTAACTATGGCTACACCTTC	CASSLMGANYGYTF
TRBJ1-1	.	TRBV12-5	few	TGTGCTAGTGGCTATTCCCCGGGAGAAGCTTTCTTT	CASGYSPGEAFF
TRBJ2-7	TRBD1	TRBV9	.	TGTGCCAGCAGCCCCCGACAGGGGGTAGGAGAGCAGTACTTC	CASSPRQGVGEQYF
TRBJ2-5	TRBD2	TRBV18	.	TGTGCCAGCTCACCACGAATAGCGGGAGAAGAGACCCAGTACTTC	CASSPRIAGEETQYF
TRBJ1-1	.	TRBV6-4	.	TGTGCCAGCAGCAGGGTACCAACAGAGGAAGCTTTCTTT	CASSRVPTEEAFF
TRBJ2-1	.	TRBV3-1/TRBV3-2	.	TGTGCCAGCAGCCAACGTCCCCCCAGGGGTGAGCAGTTCTTC	CASSQRPPRGEQFF
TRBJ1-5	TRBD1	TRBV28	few	TGTGCCAGCAGCCCCCGGGACAGATTCAATCAGCCCCAGCATTTT	CASSPRDRFNQPQHF
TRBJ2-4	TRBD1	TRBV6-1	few	TGTGCCAGCAGTGATAGACAGGGCCAAAACATTCAGTACTTC	CASSDRQGQNIQYF
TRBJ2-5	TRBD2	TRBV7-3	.	TGTGCCAGCAGCTTAGCGGGAGCGGGGGAGACCCAGTACTTC	CASSLAGAGETQYF
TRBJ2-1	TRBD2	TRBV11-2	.	TGTGCCAGCAGCTTGGCGGGTGGTGGGAGGGCCTTTGTCAATGAGCAGTTCTTC	CASSLAGGGRAFVNEQFF
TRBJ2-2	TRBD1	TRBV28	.	TGTGCCAGCGGTGCTACCGGGACAGGAGGCGGGGAGCTGTTTTTT	CASGATGTGGGELFF
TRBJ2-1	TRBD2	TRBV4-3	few	TGCGCCAGCAGCTCTGGACTAGCGGCCTACAATGAGCAGTTCTTC	CASSSGLAAYNEQFF
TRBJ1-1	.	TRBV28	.	TGTGCCAGCAGAAGCGCGGGACTCCAGAGGGCTGAAGCTTTCTTT	CASRSAGLQRAEAFF